The 7 T cell receptor beta chains below were found in one sample sequenced in a study of T cell responses to AZD1222 COVID-19 vaccine. Only in-frame clones appear in the TCRdb table, and some are missing; sequencing was by immunoSEQ multiplex PCR. The sample has 85,000 to 90,000 clones; 91% are singletons. This sample comprised peripheral blood, obtained on day 0 of MenACWY control vaccination. The source of these receptors is an adult in good health.

V gene TRBV12-2 combines with J gene TRBJ1-5. TRBV12-2 is labeled a pseudogene. The length of the CDR3 is 14 residues. CDR3 nucleotide sequence: TGTGCAAGTCGCCTTGGGACGGAGAATCAGCCCCAGCATTTT. Translation gives CASRLGTENQPQHF.

This clone was picked up one time. The V call is TRBV5-1, the J call TRBJ2-1, with D possibly matching TRBD1 (6 bases). CDR3 size: 14 residues. V was shortened by 4 bases and J by 6 bases, with 14 bases between the two germline ends. The germline gives CDR1 SGHRS, CDR2 YFSETQ. The CDR3 nucleotides are TGCGCCAGCAGCCTGGGGGCCTCGCCCAATGAGCAGTTCTTC. Translation: CASSLGASPNEQFF. Combining the CDR3 with reference TRBV5-1 and TRBJ2-1 gives the whole variable domain KAGVTQTPRYLIKTRGQQVTLSCSPISGHRSVSWYQQTPGQGLQFLFEYFSETQRNKGNFPGRFSGRQFSNSRSEMNVSTLELGDSALYLCASSLGASPNEQFFGPGTRLTVL.

The chain couples TRBV15 to TRBJ2-7; TRBD1 matches 7 bases. J gave up 0 bases and V 0 bases, and 11 bases lay outside the gene matches. The CDR3 runs 18 residues. CDR1 is LNHNV, CDR2 YYDKDF, per germline (reference sequence). CDR3 amino acids: CATSRDRDRLSSSYEQYF. DNA of the CDR3: TGTGCCACCAGCAGAGACCGGGACAGACTGTCGAGCTCCTACGAGCAGTACTTC. Drawing the rest from reference TRBV15 and TRBJ2-7, the complete variable domain is DAMVIQNPRYQVTQFGKPVTLSCSQTLNHNVMYWYQQKSSQAPKLLFHYYDKDFNNEADTPDNFQSRRPNTSFCFLDIRSPGLGDTAMYLCATSRDRDRLSSSYEQYFGPGTRLTVT.

The rearrangement links TRBV11-3 to TRBJ2-1, with 14 bases aligning to TRBD2. The CDR3 extends over 14 amino acids. The V gene end was trimmed by 5 bases and the J gene end by 8 bases; junction bases not matched to a gene: 2. From germline, CDR1 is SGHNT and CDR2 YENEEA. CDR3 sequence reads: CASSPGLAGDEQFF. The CDR3 nucleotides read TGTGCCAGCAGCCCGGGACTAGCGGGGGATGAGCAGTTCTTC.

This clone has only one observation. The chain combines TRBV19 with TRBJ1-5; D is uncertain. V shed 7 bases and J shed 5 bases, with 15 bases lying between them. Germline V gives CDR1 LNHDA, CDR2 SQIVND (reference sequence). This CDR3 contains 14 residues. The CDR3 is CASNLGRSDQPQHF. The DNA of the CDR3 is TGTGCCAGTAACTTAGGACGGTCAGATCAGCCCCAGCATTTT. Full variable domain (missing parts from reference TRBV19 and TRBJ1-5): DGGITQSPKYLFRKEGQNVTLSCEQNLNHDAMYWYRQDPGQGLRLIYYSQIVNDFQKGDIAEGYSVSREKKESFPLTVTSAQKNPTAFYLCASNLGRSDQPQHFGDGTRLSIL.

The table lists this clone with a few counts. V is TRBV3-1 (or the pseudogene TRBV3-2) and J is TRBJ2-2; D is ambiguous. Germline assignment: CDR1 LGHDT and CDR2 YNNKEL (reference sequence). V gave up 0 bases and J gave up 4 bases, with 6 bases separating them. The CDR3 sequence is 14 residues long. CDR3 loop: CASSQDLGTGELFF. CDR3 nucleotides: TGTGCCAGCAGCCAAGATCTGGGCACCGGGGAGCTGTTTTTT.

The chain combines TRBV7-8 with TRBJ1-6; possibly TRBD1 for D (6 bases). The CDR3 extends over 15 amino acids. V lost 0 bases to trimming and J lost 9 bases, with 12 bases between them. The germline CDR1 and CDR2 sequences are SGHVS and FQNEAQ. This CDR3 is CASSLAGAGGSPLHF. The CDR3 nucleotides read TGTGCCAGCAGCTTAGCGGGGGCCGGCGGTTCACCCCTCCACTTT.